The source of this T cell receptor (beta chain) is a study of cytomegalovirus exposure and HLA in healthy donors (dated 2017 in TCRdb). Study-wide context: In an earlier analysis of around 540 of the donors, 276 Gb of sequence data and approximately 120 million unique TCR beta sequences from 150 million to 200 million T cells were reported. The aim of the study was to test whether cataloging public T cell receptors could identify signatures of past pathogen exposure. HLA typing included class I and class II loci at four-digit resolution. To decide whether each TCR beta V gene segment behaved as functional or pseudogenic, an earlier analysis of several hundred of the donors relied on high-throughput TCR beta sequencing. Of the 398 genotyped donors, around 81% fell in the genetic ancestry cluster associated with self-reported Caucasian donors. To predict cytomegalovirus infection status, the study brought together high-throughput TCR immunosequencing, statistical association of individual TCRs with disease status, and machine learning. Along with the approximately 700-subject first cohort, a separate validation cohort of more than 90 different subjects was used. On average, roughly 240,000 unique TCR beta nucleotide sequences were sequenced per donor among more than 350 genotyped donors of the cohort, with 15% to 20% of those sequences being non-productive. Using immunosequencing, the study profiled T cell repertoires from about 650 subjects and related those repertoires to cytomegalovirus serostatus. A later analysis re-analyzed previously published TCR beta repertoires from approximately 700 donors and added high-resolution HLA genotyping to study TCR occurrence patterns. Typing coverage varied by locus: about 629-640 donors for A, B, C, DRB1 and DQB1; approximately 500 for DQA1; approximately 570 for DPA1; about 450 for DPB1. Genome-wide SNP genotypes for about 60% of the roughly 700 donors were used in a later genetic analysis, which treated that subset as a discovery cohort. Rather than using new phenotypic data, the later analysis identified candidate immune exposures from TCR beta sequences and from how often those sequences occurred across donors. Every repertoire in the discovery cohort had been generated on one and the same sequencing platform. Around 320 gigabases of sequencing data and tens of millions of unique TCR sequences were included in an early release covering several hundred HLA-typed donors. Donor age, sex, ethnicity and CMV serostatus were compiled alongside the repertoire data. Roughly five DR-DQ haplotypes were handled as single units for association and clustering, since linkage in the cohort was strong.

The cohort comprised some 700 healthy bone marrow donors. At the time of sampling, all cohort members were nominally healthy, though unrecorded immune exposures were likely present. The donor was CMV seronegative and belonged to the group of 350 or so seronegative cohort members. Every donor gave a peripheral blood sample, and the peripheral blood mononuclear cells from that sample were used for TCR beta sequencing. Genomic DNA extraction from the blood cell samples was performed with the Qiagen DNeasy Blood Extraction Kit. Worth noting for this clone: What antigen it recognizes has not been identified. Base qualities are not provided; no much larger clone lies one nucleotide away.

Overall study results and their limits: Broadly in line with IMGT annotations, most TCR beta V segments showed up in productive rearrangements about 87% or about 30% of the time in an earlier analysis of several hundred of the donors. The 87-base-pair reads could not distinguish some IMGT-functional V segments, including TRBV6-2 and TRBV6-3, so those segments were excluded. V-gene and J-gene trimming of TCR beta chains was associated with a missense DCLRE1C variant in a later genetic analysis, and the association was replicated in an independent cohort. According to a later analysis, most CMV-associated TCR beta chains appeared to be HLA-restricted, and the HLA associations seemed to be driven largely by CMV exposure. The classifier was reported to diagnose cytomegalovirus status with high specificity and sensitivity in both the original cohort and the validation cohort. CMV serostatus was the only immune exposure information available for the cohort. Assigning TCR associations to individual alleles was difficult when HLA alleles, especially DR and DQ, strongly co-occurred. According to a later analysis, TCR association rates differed among HLA loci, with DRB1 alleles showing the most associated TCRs and HLA-C alleles showing the fewest. Most TCR sequences were seen in very few donors, while some public TCRs were found in many individuals. Compared with the roughly 600-donor mean, donors in an Asian-associated ancestry cluster had fewer N-insertions in productive TCRs, according to a later genetic analysis. Because counts were too low, fewer than 20 rarely observed V segments, including chromosome 9 orphons, were excluded from the earlier analysis of 587 of the donors. A later analysis associated 17,000 or so TCR beta sequences with specific HLA alleles at a false discovery rate of 0.05. A further reported finding was that TCR beta sequences accurately predicted the HLA-A and HLA-B alleles for most subjects in the first cohort. This cohort had only TCR beta chains sequenced, and the lack of alpha or paired-chain data limited which features could be detected. In vitro tests confirmed that a few of the cytomegalovirus-associated TCR beta chains recognize cytomegalovirus antigens. In a later analysis, HLA-associated TCR beta chains were found to be more clonally expanded and to have lower generation probabilities than equally common non-associated chains. Because some donors lacked HLA typing at each locus, the association tests relied only on the typed subset. The authors suggested that the approach could potentially be generalized to other disease states and immunological phenotypes. The study listed approximately 160 TCR beta chains as associated with cytomegalovirus. Roughly uniform sequencing depth across donors was assumed in presence/absence analyses, although this assumption may not hold. A cluster of highly shared sequence variants was judged likely to represent a technical artifact of the sequencing pipeline. Linkage disequilibrium might explain the correlated functional status among segregating V segments, but an unknown experimental factor could not be ruled out. A later analysis reported that several top co-occurrence clusters appeared linked to parvovirus B19, influenza, CMV and Epstein-Barr virus.

The germline V gene (reference sequence) specifies LNHDA as CDR1 and SQIVND as CDR2. V loses 2 bases, J loses 5 bases, and the germline ends lie 12 bases apart. The cysteine opens and the phenylalanine closes a CDR3 of 14 amino acids. Of the read, only the CDR3 DNA is kept; its 42 bases are in frame from base 1. Library method: the immunoSEQ multiplex PCR assay. For the multiplex PCR, a mixture combining 60 forward primers for TCR Vbeta segments and 13 reverse primers for TCR Jbeta segments was used. A multiplex PCR assay on genomic DNA amplified the CDR3 region of rearranged TCR beta genes. On the Illumina HiSeq System, the amplified TCR beta libraries were sequenced as 87-base-pair reads. The paper's data handling went like this. Across the roughly 670 repertoires, a later analysis counted 60 million to 90 million unique TCR beta chains, 9.5 million to 13 million of which were shared by at least two donors. Raw reads were error-corrected and collapsed into unique sequences with a nearest-neighbor algorithm that merged closely related sequences to remove PCR and sequencing errors. CDR3 sequences were aligned to IMGT reference sequences to assign V, D and J gene segments. For a sequence to be retained, a match of at least six nucleotides to both a V gene segment and a J gene segment was required. Rearrangements were called productive when the CDR3 lacked stop codons and stayed in frame with V and J; all others were non-productive. CDR3 was defined by IMGT convention, running from the second conserved V-encoded cysteine to the conserved J-encoded phenylalanine. The earlier analysis of 500 to 750 of the donors excluded any sequence lacking an unambiguous match to a single V gene segment. In an earlier analysis of some 590 of the donors, a V segment was called functional when productive rearrangements were above 56.7%, and segregating when the standard deviation between donors exceeded 5%. A statistical classification framework was built for diagnosing cytomegalovirus status from the catalog of TCR beta chain sequences. V and J gene assignment, in a later analysis, came from comparing TCR nucleotide sequences with IMGT/GENE-DB human TR gene sequences. In a later analysis, CDR3 sequences and most-parsimonious VDJ recombination scenarios were assigned using the TCRdist pipeline. In a later analysis, each TCR beta chain was defined by its CDR3 amino acid sequence together with its V-gene family, and reads without a unique V-gene family were excluded. As a way to deal with suspected cross-contamination and a sequencing artifact, a later analysis dropped 450 to 600 nucleotide sequences that were highly shared and had low generation probability. A later analysis calculated a clonal expansion index for each public chain from normalized within-repertoire ranks of inferred template counts. Generation probabilities in a later analysis came from a VDJ recombination model fitted to out-of-frame rearrangements, and those results were checked against IGoR. A later analysis scored TCR-TCR, TCR-HLA and TCR-CMV co-occurrence with hypergeometric tests, applying a repertoire-size bias correction to TCR pairs. A later analysis estimated false discovery rates by permuting HLA or CMV assignments 20 times. A later analysis grouped co-occurring TCRs with DBSCAN, adding TCRdist sequence similarity when clustering within HLA-allele-positive subsets. Repertoires with fewer than 30,000 or more than 120,000 public chains were left out of co-occurrence clustering, as were four to six repertoires with anomalous nucleotide sharing. Not all clones reach the TCRdb copy of this immuneACCESS table, which keeps in-frame sequences only. Checked studies attribute under half of the gap to unresolved V genes and leave the rest unexplained. V and J calls and clone size are those listed in that table; D and trimming were worked out from the DNA. The sample includes about 110,000 clones, with 80% to 90% observed a single time. The ten biggest clones cover more than 1.5% of the sample.

This receptor was identified in a man aged 45-65 years in good health and CMV-seronegative. This chain joins TRBV19 to TRBJ1-2; a tentative D call is TRBD1 (6 bases match). The sample consisted of PBMCs. Read as DNA, the sequence is TGTGCCAGTAGTATAAGCCGGGGACAATATGGCTACACCTTC. Translated, this gives CASSISRGQYGYTF.